A selection of T cell receptor beta chains follows, all from one sample in a study of regulatory and conventional T cells in RAG deficiency. Data came from immunoSEQ multiplex PCR; TCRdb stores just in-frame clones and leaves some out. The sample has roughly 29,000 clones; about 96% are singletons. Separately, the same data were catalogued under a study of regulatory T cells.

Specimen: CD25- CD4+ T cells sorted from blood. Receptor source: a human donor in good health. CDR3s include the opening cysteine and the closing phenylalanine or tryptophan. A D gene is named only where the DNA matches it firmly. Clone size is stated in some rows and not others, as once, few, many or a class when expanded.

TRBJ1-3	TRBD1	once	TRBV7-2	TGTGCCAGCAGCTTTAGAGGGGGCCAGGGGAACACCATATATTTT	CASSFRGGQGNTIYF
TRBJ2-1	.	once	TRBV13	TGTGCCAGCAGCTTAGAGAGCTCCTACAATGAGCAGTTCTTC	CASSLESSYNEQFF
TRBJ1-1	TRBD1	.	TRBV23-1	TGCGCCAGCATCAGGACAGGGAGGTCGCCCACTGAAGCTTTCTTT	CASIRTGRSPTEAFF
TRBJ2-5	TRBD2	.	TRBV2	TGTGCCAGCAGTGATGGGACCGGGGGGGAGACCCAGTACTTC	CASSDGTGGETQYF
TRBJ2-1	TRBD1	.	TRBV6-4	TGTGCCACCAAAAGGACAGGGGGAAACAATGAGCAGTTCTTC	CATKRTGGNNEQFF
TRBJ1-1	TRBD1	once	TRBV6-5	TGTGCCAGCAGTTACTCGGGGACAGGGCTAAACACTGAAGCTTTCTTT	CASSYSGTGLNTEAFF
TRBJ2-7	TRBD2	.	TRBV6-5	TGTGCCAGCAGCCGACTAGCGGGGGTTCCCTACGAGCAGTACTTC	CASSRLAGVPYEQYF
TRBJ1-5	.	.	TRBV6-1	TGTGCCAGCAGTGACAGGTATAGCAATCAGCCCCAGCATTTT	CASSDRYSNQPQHF
TRBJ1-5	TRBD1	.	TRBV6-1	TGTGCCAGCAGGACAGGGGGATTTCAGCCCCAGCATTTT	CASRTGGFQPQHF
TRBJ2-1	.	once	TRBV5-6	TGTGCCAGCAGCCCCTCTGCGGGTTTCTACAATGAGCAGTTCTTC	CASSPSAGFYNEQFF
TRBJ2-5	.	once	TRBV6-5	TGTGCCAGCAGCCGACAAAGGGACTTCCAAGAGACCCAGTACTTC	CASSRQRDFQETQYF
TRBJ2-1	TRBD1	.	TRBV7-3	TGTGCCAGCAGCTCCGACAGGGGGTGGCTGAATGAGCAGTTCTTC	CASSSDRGWLNEQFF
TRBJ2-1	TRBD2	.	TRBV13	TGTGCCAGCAGCTCACCGGGACTAGCGGCCCTGGTAAATGAGCAGTTCTTC	CASSSPGLAALVNEQFF
TRBJ1-2	.	.	TRBV6-5	TGTGCCAGCAGTGCTCGGGGGGCCGGCTATGGCTACACCTTC	CASSARGAGYGYTF
TRBJ2-5	TRBD2	.	TRBV9	TGTGCCAGCAGCGAGAGCGGGACTAGCACTCGGGAGACCCAGTACTTC	CASSESGTSTRETQYF
TRBJ1-2	.	.	TRBV2	TGTGCCAGCGCCCGGGAGTGGGACCAAGGCTACACCTTC	CASAREWDQGYTF
TRBJ1-1	.	.	TRBV5-1	TGCGCCAGCAGCACCGGGGGGGTGGGGGGATACACTGAAGCTTTCTTT	CASSTGGVGGYTEAFF
TRBJ1-1	TRBD1	.	TRBV5-6	TGTGCCAGCAGCTTGGCAACAGGGGGAACTGAAGCTTTCTTT	CASSLATGGTEAFF
TRBJ2-3	.	.	TRBV27	TGTGCCAGCAGTTTCACGGGGGGGTCCGGGACAGGGCGCGCAGATACGCAGTATTTT	CASSFTGGSGTGRADTQYF
TRBJ1-1	.	.	TRBV19	TGTGCCAGTAGTATCGCTCCTAATGCTGAAGCTTTCTTT	CASSIAPNAEAFF
TRBJ1-4	.	few	TRBV6-4	TGTGCCAGCAGTGACTCGAGGGCCTCCTGGGCGACTAATGAAAAACTGTTTTTT	CASSDSRASWATNEKLFF
TRBJ2-7	TRBD1	.	TRBV25-1	TGTGCCAGCAGTGAGCTGGGACAGTCAGGCTACGAGCAGTACTTC	CASSELGQSGYEQYF
TRBJ2-5	TRBD2	once	TRBV5-1	TGCGCCAGCAGCTTGAGGTTGTCTAGCGGGGGGCAGCAAGAGACCCAGTACTTC	CASSLRLSSGGQQETQYF
TRBJ1-3	TRBD1	.	TRBV5-1	TGCGCCAGCAGCTTGGGAGGGGGCGGTCAGAGCTCTGGAAACACCATATATTTT	CASSLGGGGQSSGNTIYF
TRBJ1-1	.	.	TRBV9	TGTGCCAGCAGCGTAGTTCCGGGCGGGGGGACTGAAGCTTTCTTT	CASSVVPGGGTEAFF
TRBJ1-1	TRBD1	.	TRBV7-2	TGTGCCAGCAGCTCGACAGGGGGTAGCACTGAAGCTTTCTTT	CASSSTGGSTEAFF
TRBJ1-2	.	.	TRBV5-1	TGCGCCAGCAGCTTCGCAGGGGAAGGTGGTGGCTACACCTTC	CASSFAGEGGGYTF
TRBJ2-7	.	.	TRBV5-1	TGCGCCAGCAGCTACCCCGAATTAACAGGCTCCTACGAGCAGTACTTC	CASSYPELTGSYEQYF
TRBJ2-7	.	few	TRBV10-2	TGCGCCAGCAGTGAAGGAGGACCCTACGAGCAGTACTTC	CASSEGGPYEQYF
TRBJ1-2	.	.	TRBV5-1	TGCGCCAGCAGCTCAGCAGGGTTCGCCTATGGCTACACCTTC	CASSSAGFAYGYTF
TRBJ2-7	.	.	TRBV27	TGTGCCAGCAGTTTATCGGGGAGTTACGAGCAGTACTTC	CASSLSGSYEQYF
TRBJ2-5	TRBD2	.	TRBV4-2	TGTGCCAGCAGCCAAGAGGCTAGCGGGGGGGCCTTGGAGACCCAGTACTTC	CASSQEASGGALETQYF
TRBJ2-4	TRBD2	.	TRBV4-1	TGCGCCAGCAGCCAAGGGCTCCCGGGGGGGCGGAACATTCAGTACTTC	CASSQGLPGGRNIQYF
TRBJ2-6	.	.	TRBV29-1	TGCAGCGTTGGAGACAGCGGCGTGCGATTCGGGGCCAACGTCCTGACTTTC	CSVGDSGVRFGANVLTF
TRBJ1-1	.	.	TRBV6-1	TGTGCCAGCGGTTTAGAGCGGAACACTGAAGCTTTCTTT	CASGLERNTEAFF
TRBJ1-5	.	once	TRBV6-6	TGTGCCAGCAGTTACTCATCTGGCAGTAGCAATCAGCCCCAGCATTTT	CASSYSSGSSNQPQHF
TRBJ2-3	TRBD2	.	TRBV12-5	TGTGCTAGTAGCCGGGAGGGAACAGATACGCAGTATTTT	CASSREGTDTQYF
TRBJ2-3	.	.	TRBV1	TGCACCAGCAGCCAAGCGGGACTAGCCTCTCCTCTCGGAGATACGCAGTATTTT	CTSSQAGLASPLGDTQYF
TRBJ2-3	.	.	TRBV19	TGTGCCAGTAGTATAGAGGCCCCGGCGGTAGCGGCCACAGATACGCAGTATTTT	CASSIEAPAVAATDTQYF
TRBJ2-7	.	.	TRBV19	TGTGCCAGTGCTAGCGCAACTACCTACGAGCAGTACTTC	CASASATTYEQYF
TRBJ1-6	.	.	TRBV6-1	TGTGCCAGCAGGACAGGATCCTATAATTCACCCCTCCACTTT	CASRTGSYNSPLHF
TRBJ2-7	.	.	TRBV7-3	TGTGCCAGCAGCTTAAACGCGGGGACCTCCTACGAGCAGTACTTC	CASSLNAGTSYEQYF
TRBJ1-5	.	few	TRBV10-2	TGCGCCAGCAGTCCAGGGGCCGGTCAGCCCCAGCATTTT	CASSPGAGQPQHF